This TCR beta chain is drawn from a study of OX40 agonist ivuxolimab in advanced cancers. A note on the overall study: The costimulatory receptor OX40 (CD134) was targeted by ivuxolimab, a fully human IgG2 agonistic monoclonal antibody. Intravenous ivuxolimab was administered to patients every 2 weeks at six dose levels: 0.01, 0.1, 0.3, 1.5, 3 and 10 mg/kg. Of the 50 to 55 patients in dose escalation, around 19 had hepatocellular carcinoma, some 15 had melanoma, 9 had renal cell carcinoma and 9 had head and neck cancer. In the dose-escalation cohort, around four fifths of patients were male, and the mean age was approximately 60 years, with a range of about 23 to 85. Patients were allowed to have had prior anti-PD-1, anti-PD-L1 or anti-CTLA-4 therapy, and 40% to 45% of the dose-escalation patients had previously received checkpoint inhibitors. Partial responses occurred in three dose-escalation patients, of whom one had hepatocellular carcinoma and two had cutaneous melanoma. The purpose of peripheral TCRbeta sequencing was to test whether ivuxolimab changed TCR sequence diversity and led to clonal T-cell expansion. The monotherapy dose-escalation portion (N of about 49 patients) of the phase I ivuxolimab trial is reported in the paper.

Study-level results and caveats: After ivuxolimab, more expanded clones were found on average in CD8+ T cells than in CD4+ T cells. At doses of 0.1 to 3.0 mg/kg, clonal expansion of both CD4+ and CD8+ T cells in blood was seen between baseline and week 6. In the 0.1-3.0 mg/kg groups, partial responders had among the lowest normalized peripheral clonal expansion, particularly in CD8+ T cells. Low levels of normalized T-cell clonal expansion were also shown by some nonresponding patients. The antigen specificity of the clonally expanded peripheral T cells was not determined.

For sequencing of the TCRbeta CDR3 region, genomic DNA was extracted from the sorted cells. TCRbeta CDR3 regions were sequenced using the immunoSEQ Assay. In TCRdb, the immuneACCESS table is reduced to in-frame sequences with V and J assigned. These tables do not hold every clone; where another copy was compared, an unresolved V gene accounts for under half, and the others remain unexplained. Within this sample are tens of thousands of clones, with 65% to 90% of them counted one time only. The ten largest account for 20% to 25% of the sample. The trial excluded patients who had a history of autoimmune disease or who were on systemic immunosuppression. Peripheral blood for TCR sequencing was collected from all dose cohorts at baseline, on cycle 4 day 1, and on cycle 7 day 1. The samples were drawn from a first-in-human, open-label, multicenter phase I dose-escalation trial of ivuxolimab. Adults with locally advanced or metastatic melanoma, renal cell, hepatocellular, or head and neck squamous cell carcinoma were enrolled in the trial. CD4+ and CD8+ T cells were sorted separately from peripheral blood before TCR sequencing.

With regard to this clone: The specificity of this receptor is unknown. One base away there is no much larger clone; base qualities are not given.

Including cysteine and phenylalanine, the CDR3 has 15 amino acids. Only the CDR3 portion is preserved as DNA: 45 bases, with reading frame beginning at the first base. Based on the germline V gene, the CDR1 and CDR2 sequences are SGHDT and YYEEEE. V is cut by 2 bases and J by 3 bases, and the space between the germline ends is 12 bases. Sequenced material: CD4+ or CD8+ T cells sorted from blood, taken in a trial of the OX40 agonist ivuxolimab. The chain is encoded by TRBV5-6 joined to TRBJ1-5, with the identity of the D gene unclear. The clonotype comes from an adult with an advanced solid tumor such as melanoma, head and neck, liver or kidney cancer. The nucleotides are TGTGCCAGCAGCTTAGTGGAGGCTTCCAATCAGCCCCAGCATTTT. It translates as CASSLVEASNQPQHF.